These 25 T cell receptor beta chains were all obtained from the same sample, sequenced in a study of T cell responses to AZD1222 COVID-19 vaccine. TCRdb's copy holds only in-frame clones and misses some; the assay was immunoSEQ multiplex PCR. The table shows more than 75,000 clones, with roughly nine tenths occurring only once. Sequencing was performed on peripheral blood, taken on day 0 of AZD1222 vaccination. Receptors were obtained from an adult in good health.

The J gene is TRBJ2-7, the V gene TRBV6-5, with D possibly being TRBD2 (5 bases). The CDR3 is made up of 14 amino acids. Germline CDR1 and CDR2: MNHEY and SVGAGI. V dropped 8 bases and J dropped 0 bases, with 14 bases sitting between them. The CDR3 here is CASGGPRSSYEQYF. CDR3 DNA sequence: TGTGCCAGCGGAGGCCCAAGGAGCTCCTACGAGCAGTACTTC.

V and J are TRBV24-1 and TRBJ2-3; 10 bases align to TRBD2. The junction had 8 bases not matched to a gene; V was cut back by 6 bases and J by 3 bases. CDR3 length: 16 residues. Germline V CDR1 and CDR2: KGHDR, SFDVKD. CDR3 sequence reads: CATSKAGGVKTDTQYF. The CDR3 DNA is TGTGCCACCAGTAAAGCGGGGGGGGTAAAGACAGATACGCAGTATTTT.

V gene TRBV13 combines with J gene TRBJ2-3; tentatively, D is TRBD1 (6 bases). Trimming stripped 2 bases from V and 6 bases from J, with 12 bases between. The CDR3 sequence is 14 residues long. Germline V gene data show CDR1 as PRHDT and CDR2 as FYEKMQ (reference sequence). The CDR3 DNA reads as TGTGCCAGCAGCTTAAACCCTCAGGGGGATACGCAGTATTTT. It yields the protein CASSLNPQGDTQYF.

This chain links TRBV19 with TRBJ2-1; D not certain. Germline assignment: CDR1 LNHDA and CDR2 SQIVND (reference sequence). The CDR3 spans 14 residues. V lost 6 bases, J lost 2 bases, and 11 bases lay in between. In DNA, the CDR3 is TGTGCCAGTAGCCAGACTCCCACCTACAATGAGCAGTTCTTC. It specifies CASSQTPTYNEQFF.

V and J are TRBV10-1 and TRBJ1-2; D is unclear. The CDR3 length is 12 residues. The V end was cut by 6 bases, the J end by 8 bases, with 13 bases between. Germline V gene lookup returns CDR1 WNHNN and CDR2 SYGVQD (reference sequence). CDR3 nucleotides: TGCGCCAGCAGGGGTATCTCTAAGGGCTACACCTTC. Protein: CASRGISKGYTF.

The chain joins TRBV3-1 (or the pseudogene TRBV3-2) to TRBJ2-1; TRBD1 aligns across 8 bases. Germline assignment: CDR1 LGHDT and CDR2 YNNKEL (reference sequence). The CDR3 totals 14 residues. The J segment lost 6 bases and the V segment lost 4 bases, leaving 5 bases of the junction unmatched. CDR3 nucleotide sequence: TGTGCCAGCAGCCGACAGGGGTTCGGCAATGAGCAGTTCTTC. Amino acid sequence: CASSRQGFGNEQFF.

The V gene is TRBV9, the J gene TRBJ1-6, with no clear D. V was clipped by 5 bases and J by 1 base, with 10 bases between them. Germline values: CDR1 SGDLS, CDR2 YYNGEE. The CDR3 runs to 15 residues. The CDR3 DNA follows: TGTGCCAGCAGTAACCAGGAATCCTATAATTCACCCCTCCACTTT. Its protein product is CASSNQESYNSPLHF.

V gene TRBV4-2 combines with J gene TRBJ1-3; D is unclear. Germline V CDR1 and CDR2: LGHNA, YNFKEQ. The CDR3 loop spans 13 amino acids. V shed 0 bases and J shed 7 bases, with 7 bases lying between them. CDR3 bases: TGTGCCAGCAGCCAAGATTGGAGCAACACCATATATTTT. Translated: CASSQDWSNTIYF.

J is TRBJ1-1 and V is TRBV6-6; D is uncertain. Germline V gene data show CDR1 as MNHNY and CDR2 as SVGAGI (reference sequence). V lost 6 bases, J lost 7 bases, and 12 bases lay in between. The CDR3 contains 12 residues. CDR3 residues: CASSTPGYEAFF. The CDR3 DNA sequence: TGTGCCAGCAGCACCCCCGGGTATGAAGCTTTCTTT.

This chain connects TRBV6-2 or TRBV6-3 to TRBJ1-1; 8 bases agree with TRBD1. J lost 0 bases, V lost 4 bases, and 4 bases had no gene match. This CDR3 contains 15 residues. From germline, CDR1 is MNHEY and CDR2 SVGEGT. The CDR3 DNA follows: TGTGCCAGCAGTTTAGACAGGGGAATGAACACTGAAGCTTTCTTT. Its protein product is CASSLDRGMNTEAFF.

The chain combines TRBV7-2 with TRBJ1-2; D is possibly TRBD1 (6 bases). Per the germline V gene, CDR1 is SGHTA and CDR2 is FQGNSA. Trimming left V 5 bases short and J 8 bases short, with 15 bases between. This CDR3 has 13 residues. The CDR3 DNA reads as TGTGCCAGCAGCCAAGGGAGGGGGGAAGGCTACACCTTC. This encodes CASSQGRGEGYTF.

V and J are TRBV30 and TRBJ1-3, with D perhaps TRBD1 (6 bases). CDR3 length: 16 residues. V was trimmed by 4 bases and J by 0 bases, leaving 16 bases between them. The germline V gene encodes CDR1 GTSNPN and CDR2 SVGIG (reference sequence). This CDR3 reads CAWTPLGASSGNTIYF. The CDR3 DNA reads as TGTGCCTGGACCCCTCTGGGGGCGAGCTCTGGAAACACCATATATTTT.

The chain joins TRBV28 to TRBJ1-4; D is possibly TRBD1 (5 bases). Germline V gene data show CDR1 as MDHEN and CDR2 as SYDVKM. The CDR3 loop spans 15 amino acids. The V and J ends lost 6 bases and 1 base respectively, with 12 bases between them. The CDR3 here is CASSPGFGTNEKLFF. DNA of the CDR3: TGTGCCAGCAGCCCAGGGTTCGGAACTAATGAAAAACTGTTTTTT.

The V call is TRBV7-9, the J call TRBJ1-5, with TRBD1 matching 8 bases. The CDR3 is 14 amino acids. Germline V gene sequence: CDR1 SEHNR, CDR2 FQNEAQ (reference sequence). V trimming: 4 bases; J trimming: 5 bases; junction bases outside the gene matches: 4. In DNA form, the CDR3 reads TGTGCCAGCAGCTGGACAGGGAGGGATCAGCCCCAGCATTTT. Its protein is CASSWTGRDQPQHF. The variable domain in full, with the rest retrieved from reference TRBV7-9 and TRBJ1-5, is DTGVSQNPRHKITKRGQNVTFRCDPISEHNRLYWYRQTLGQGPEFLTYFQNEAQLEKSRLLSDRFSAERPKGSFSTLEIQRTEQGDSAMYLCASSWTGRDQPQHFGDGTRLSIL.

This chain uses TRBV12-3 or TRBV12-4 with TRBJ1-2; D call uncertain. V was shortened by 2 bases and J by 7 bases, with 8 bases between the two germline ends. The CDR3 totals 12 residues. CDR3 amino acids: CASSLSRAGYTF. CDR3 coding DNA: TGTGCCAGCAGTTTATCGAGGGCTGGCTACACCTTC.

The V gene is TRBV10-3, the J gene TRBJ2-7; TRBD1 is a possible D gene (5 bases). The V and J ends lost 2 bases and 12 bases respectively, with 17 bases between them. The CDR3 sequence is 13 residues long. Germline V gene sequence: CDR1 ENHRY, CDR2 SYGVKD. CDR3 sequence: CAISEADSPKRYF. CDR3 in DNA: TGTGCCATCAGTGAGGCCGACAGTCCGAAGAGGTACTTC.

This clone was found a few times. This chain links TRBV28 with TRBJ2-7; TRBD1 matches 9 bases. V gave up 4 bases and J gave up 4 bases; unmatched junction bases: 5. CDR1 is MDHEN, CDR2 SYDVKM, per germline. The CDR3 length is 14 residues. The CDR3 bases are TGTGCCAGCAGTTCGGGACAGGGATATTACGAGCAGTACTTC. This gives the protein CASSSGQGYYEQYF.

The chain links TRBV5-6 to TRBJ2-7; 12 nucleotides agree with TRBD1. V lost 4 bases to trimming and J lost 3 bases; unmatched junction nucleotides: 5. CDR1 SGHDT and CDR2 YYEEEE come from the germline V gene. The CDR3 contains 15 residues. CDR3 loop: CASSPGTGGFYEQYF. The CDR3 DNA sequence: TGTGCCAGCAGCCCCGGGACAGGGGGCTTCTACGAGCAGTACTTC.

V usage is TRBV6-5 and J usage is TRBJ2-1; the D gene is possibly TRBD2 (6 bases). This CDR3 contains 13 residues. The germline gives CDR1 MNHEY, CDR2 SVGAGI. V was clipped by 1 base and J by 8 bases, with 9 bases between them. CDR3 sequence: CASSYLGGDEQFF. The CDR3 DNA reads TGTGCCAGCAGTTACTTGGGGGGTGATGAGCAGTTCTTC.

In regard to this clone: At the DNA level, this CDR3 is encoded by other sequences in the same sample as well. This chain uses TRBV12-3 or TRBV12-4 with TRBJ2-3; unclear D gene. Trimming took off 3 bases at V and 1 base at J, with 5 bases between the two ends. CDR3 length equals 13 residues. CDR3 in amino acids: CASSFLGTDTQYF. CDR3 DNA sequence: TGTGCCAGCAGTTTTTTGGGCACAGATACGCAGTATTTT.

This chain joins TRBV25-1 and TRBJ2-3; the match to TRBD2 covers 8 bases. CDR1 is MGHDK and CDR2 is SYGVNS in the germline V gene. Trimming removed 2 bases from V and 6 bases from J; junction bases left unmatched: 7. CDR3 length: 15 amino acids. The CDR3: CASSEVRVAGDTQYF. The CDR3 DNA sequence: TGTGCCAGCAGTGAAGTGAGGGTAGCGGGGGATACGCAGTATTTT.

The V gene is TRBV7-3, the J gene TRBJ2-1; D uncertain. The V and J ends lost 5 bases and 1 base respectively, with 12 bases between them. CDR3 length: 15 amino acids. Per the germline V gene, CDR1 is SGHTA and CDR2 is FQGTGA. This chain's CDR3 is CASSPTLGSYNEQFF. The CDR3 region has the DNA TGTGCCAGCAGCCCAACTCTAGGGTCCTACAATGAGCAGTTCTTC.

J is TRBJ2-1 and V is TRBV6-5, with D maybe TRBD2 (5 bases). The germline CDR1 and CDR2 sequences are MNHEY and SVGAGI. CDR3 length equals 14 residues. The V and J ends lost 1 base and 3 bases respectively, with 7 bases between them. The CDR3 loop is CASSYWAGYNEQFF. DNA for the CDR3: TGTGCCAGCAGTTACTGGGCGGGCTACAATGAGCAGTTCTTC.

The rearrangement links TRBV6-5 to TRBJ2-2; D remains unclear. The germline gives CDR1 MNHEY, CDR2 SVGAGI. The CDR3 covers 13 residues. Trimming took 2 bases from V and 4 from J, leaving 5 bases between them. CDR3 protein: CASSYGPTGELFF. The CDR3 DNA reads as TGTGCCAGCAGTTACGGCCCCACCGGGGAGCTGTTTTTT.

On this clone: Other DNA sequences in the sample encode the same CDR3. DNA for the CDR3: TGTGCCAGCAGCTTAAATCCGGGTGAGCAGTTCTTC. This gives the protein CASSLNPGEQFF. V is TRBV7-3 and J is TRBJ2-1; no clear D gene. Germline V lookup: CDR1 SGHTA, CDR2 FQGTGA. The CDR3 has 12 residues. V was pared by 1 base and J by 9 bases, with 7 bases between.